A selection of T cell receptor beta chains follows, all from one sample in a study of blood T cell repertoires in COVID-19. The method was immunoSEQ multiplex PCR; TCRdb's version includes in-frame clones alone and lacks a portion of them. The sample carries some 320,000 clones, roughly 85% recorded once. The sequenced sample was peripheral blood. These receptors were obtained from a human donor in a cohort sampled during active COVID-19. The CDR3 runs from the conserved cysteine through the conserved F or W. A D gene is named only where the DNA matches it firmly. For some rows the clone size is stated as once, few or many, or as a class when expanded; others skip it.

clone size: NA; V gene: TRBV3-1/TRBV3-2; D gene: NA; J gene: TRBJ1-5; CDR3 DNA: TGTGCCGCGGGGGGGCTAAATCAGCCCCAGCATTTT; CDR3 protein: CAAGGLNQPQHF
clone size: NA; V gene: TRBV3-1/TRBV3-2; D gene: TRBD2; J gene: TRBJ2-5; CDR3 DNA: TGTGCCAGCAGCCAAGATATGCGACTAGCGGGGGGGTGGATGATTGGGACCCAGTACTTC; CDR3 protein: CASSQDMRLAGGWMIGTQYF
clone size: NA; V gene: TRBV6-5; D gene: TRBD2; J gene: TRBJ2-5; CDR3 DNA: TGTGCCAGCAGTTTGGGGCGGGGGGGCCAAGAGACCCAGTACTTC; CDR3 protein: CASSLGRGGQETQYF
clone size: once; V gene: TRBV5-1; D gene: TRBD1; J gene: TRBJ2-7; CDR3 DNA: TGCGCCAGCAGCTTAGGGACAGAATACGAGCAGTACTTC; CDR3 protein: CASSLGTEYEQYF
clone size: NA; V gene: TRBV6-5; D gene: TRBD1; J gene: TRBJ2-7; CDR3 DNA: TGTGCCAGCAGTTACGGTACAGGGGCCTCCTACGAGCAGTACTTC; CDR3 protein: CASSYGTGASYEQYF
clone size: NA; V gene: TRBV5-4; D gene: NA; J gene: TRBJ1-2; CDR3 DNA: TGTGCCAGCAGCTTGTCGCGGGGAAGTTATGGCTACACCTTC; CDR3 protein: CASSLSRGSYGYTF
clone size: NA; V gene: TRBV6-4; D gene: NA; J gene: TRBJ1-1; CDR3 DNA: TGTGCCAGCAAGGGCCGTCGGGGGAACACTGAAGCTTTCTTT; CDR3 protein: CASKGRRGNTEAFF
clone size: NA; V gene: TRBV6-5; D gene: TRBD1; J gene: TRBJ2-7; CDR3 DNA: TGTGCCAGCAGTATCGACAGGGGGGAATACTACGAGCAGTACTTC; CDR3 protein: CASSIDRGEYYEQYF
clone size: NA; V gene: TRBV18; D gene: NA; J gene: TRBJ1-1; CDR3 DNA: TGTGCCAGCTCACCACGCGGATACACTGAAGCTTTCTTT; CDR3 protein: CASSPRGYTEAFF
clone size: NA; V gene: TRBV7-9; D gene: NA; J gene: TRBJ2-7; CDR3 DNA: TGTGCCAGCAGTTGGGCGCCGGAAACATCCTCCTACGAGCAGTACTTC; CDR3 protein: CASSWAPETSSYEQYF
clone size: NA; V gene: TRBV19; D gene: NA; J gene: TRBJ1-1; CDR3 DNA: TGTGCCAGTACCGATAGGGGACTCGAAGCTTTCTTT; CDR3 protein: CASTDRGLEAFF
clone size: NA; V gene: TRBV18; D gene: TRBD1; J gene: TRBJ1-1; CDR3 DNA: TGTGCCAGCTCCCTAGGACAGGCCAGTAACACTGAAGCTTTCTTT; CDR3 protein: CASSLGQASNTEAFF
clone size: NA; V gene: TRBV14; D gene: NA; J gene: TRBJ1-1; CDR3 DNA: TGTGCCACCCGGGGGAGGGGGGAAGCTTTCTTT; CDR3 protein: CATRGRGEAFF
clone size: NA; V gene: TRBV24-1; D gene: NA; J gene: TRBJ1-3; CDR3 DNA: TGTGCCACCAGTGATCCTAGGGGTTCTGGAAACACCATATATTTT; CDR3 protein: CATSDPRGSGNTIYF
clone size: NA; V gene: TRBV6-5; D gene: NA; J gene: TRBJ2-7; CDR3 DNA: TGTGCCAGCAGTCGAGGCCACGAGTACGAGCAGTACTTC; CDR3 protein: CASSRGHEYEQYF
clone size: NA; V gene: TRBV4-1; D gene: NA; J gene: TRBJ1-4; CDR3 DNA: TGCGCCAGCAGCCAAGCGCGGGGGGTAACTAATGAAAAACTGTTTTTT; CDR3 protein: CASSQARGVTNEKLFF
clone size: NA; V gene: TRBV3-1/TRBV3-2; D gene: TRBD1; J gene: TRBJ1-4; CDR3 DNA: TGTGCCAGCGGTAGGGGACAGGCTAATGAAAAACTGTTTTTT; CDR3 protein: CASGRGQANEKLFF
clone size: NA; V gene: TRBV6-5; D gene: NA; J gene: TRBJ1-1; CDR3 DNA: TGTGCCAGCAGACGTCGAGCACTGCGCACTGAAGCTTTCTTT; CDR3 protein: CASRRRALRTEAFF
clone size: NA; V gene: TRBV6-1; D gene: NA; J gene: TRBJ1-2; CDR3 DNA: TGTGCCAGCAGTGAAAATGTTGGAGTATCTGGCTACACCTTC; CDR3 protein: CASSENVGVSGYTF
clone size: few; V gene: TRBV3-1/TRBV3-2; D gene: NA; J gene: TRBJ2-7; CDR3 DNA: TGTGCCAGCAGCCAAGATGAGGGGGTGGACGAGCAGTACTTC; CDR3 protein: CASSQDEGVDEQYF
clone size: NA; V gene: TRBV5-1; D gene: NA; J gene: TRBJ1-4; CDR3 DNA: TGCGCCAGCAGCTTGATACGTGGGGAGGGGACTAATGAAAAACTGTTTTTT; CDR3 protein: CASSLIRGEGTNEKLFF
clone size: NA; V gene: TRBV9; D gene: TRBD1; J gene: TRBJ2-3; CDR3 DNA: TGTGCCAGCACCCGGACAGGGGTGTTCACAGATACGCAGTATTTT; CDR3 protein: CASTRTGVFTDTQYF
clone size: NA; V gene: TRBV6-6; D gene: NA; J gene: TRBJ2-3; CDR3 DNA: TGTGCCAGCAGTTACAGCGTTGATACGCAGTATTTT; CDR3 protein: CASSYSVDTQYF
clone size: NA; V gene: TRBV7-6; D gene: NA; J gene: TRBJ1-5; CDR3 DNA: TGTGCCAGCAGCCCCTTTATATCAGGAATTAATCAGCCCCAGCATTTT; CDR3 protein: CASSPFISGINQPQHF
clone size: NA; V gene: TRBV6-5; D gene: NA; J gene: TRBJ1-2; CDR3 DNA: TGTGCCAGCACGGGAGGGGTCTCTTCGAATTTTGGCTACACCTTC; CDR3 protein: CASTGGVSSNFGYTF
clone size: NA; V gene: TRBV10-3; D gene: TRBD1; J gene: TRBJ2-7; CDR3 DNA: TGTGCCATCAGTGATGAGGGGGCCACCTACGAGCAGTACTTC; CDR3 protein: CAISDEGATYEQYF
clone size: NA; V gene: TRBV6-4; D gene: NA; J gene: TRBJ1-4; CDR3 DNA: TGTGCCAGCAGTACCGGGATAAGGGAAAAACTGTTTTTT; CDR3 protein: CASSTGIREKLFF
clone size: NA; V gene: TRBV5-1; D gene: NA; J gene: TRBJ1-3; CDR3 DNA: TGCGCCAGCAGCTTGGACAGGACCTCTGGAAACACCATATATTTT; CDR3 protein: CASSLDRTSGNTIYF
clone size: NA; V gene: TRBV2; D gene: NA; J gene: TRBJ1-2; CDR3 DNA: TGTGCCAGCAGCCCCCGGGCAGGGCAGATCTATGGCTACACCTTC; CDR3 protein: CASSPRAGQIYGYTF
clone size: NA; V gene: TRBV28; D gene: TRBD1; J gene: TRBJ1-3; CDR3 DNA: TGTGCCAGCAGCCGAACAGGGGGGGTTTTTGGAAACACCATATATTTT; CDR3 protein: CASSRTGGVFGNTIYF
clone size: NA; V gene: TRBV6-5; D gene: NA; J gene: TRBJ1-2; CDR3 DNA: TGTGCCAGCAGTTATGGAGACAGTTATGGCTACACCTTC; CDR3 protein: CASSYGDSYGYTF
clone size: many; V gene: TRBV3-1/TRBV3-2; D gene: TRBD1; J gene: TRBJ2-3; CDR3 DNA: TGTGCCAGCAGCCAAGTCTGGGGACAGGGTCCGTCAGATACGCAGTATTTT; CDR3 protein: CASSQVWGQGPSDTQYF
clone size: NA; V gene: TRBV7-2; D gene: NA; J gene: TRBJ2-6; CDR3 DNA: TGTGCCAGCAGCTTATTTTCGTTGGGCTTCTCTGGGGCCAACGTCCTGACTTTC; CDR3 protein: CASSLFSLGFSGANVLTF
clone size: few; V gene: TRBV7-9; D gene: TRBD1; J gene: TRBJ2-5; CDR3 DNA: TGTGCCAGCAGCGGCGGGCCCAGGGGGCGGGAGACCCAGTACTTC; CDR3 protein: CASSGGPRGRETQYF
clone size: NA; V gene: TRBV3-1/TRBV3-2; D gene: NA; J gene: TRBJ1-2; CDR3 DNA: TGTGCCAGCAGCCATCAGGGAATCTATGGCTACACCTTC; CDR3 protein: CASSHQGIYGYTF
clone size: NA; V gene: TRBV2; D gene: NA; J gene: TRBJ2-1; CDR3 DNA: TGTGCCAGCGTAGAATCTCTCAACTCCTACAATGAGCAGTTCTTC; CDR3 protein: CASVESLNSYNEQFF
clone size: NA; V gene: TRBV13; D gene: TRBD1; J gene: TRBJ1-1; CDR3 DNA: TGTGCCAGCAGCGTAGAGGGGTTTTATGGGACAGATAACACTGAAGCTTTCTTT; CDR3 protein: CASSVEGFYGTDNTEAFF
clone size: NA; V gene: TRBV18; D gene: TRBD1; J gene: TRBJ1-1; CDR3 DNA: TGTGCCAGCTCAGATCAGGGGGGCTCGGCTGAAGCTTTCTTT; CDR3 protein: CASSDQGGSAEAFF
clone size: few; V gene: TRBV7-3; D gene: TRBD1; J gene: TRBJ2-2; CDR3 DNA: TGTGCCAGCAGTCCCGGGACAGGACACACCGGGGAGCTGTTTTTT; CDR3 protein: CASSPGTGHTGELFF
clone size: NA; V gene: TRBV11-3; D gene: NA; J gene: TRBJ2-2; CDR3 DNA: TGTGCCAGCAGCGCGAACAGGGAAGGGCTGTTTTTT; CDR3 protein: CASSANREGLFF
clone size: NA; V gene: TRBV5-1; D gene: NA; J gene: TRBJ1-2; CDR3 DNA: TGCGCCAGCAGCCACTCCATCAAGACAGCCAACTATGGCTACACCTTC; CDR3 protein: CASSHSIKTANYGYTF
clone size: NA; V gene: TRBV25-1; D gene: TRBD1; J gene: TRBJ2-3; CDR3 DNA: TGTGCCAGCAGCGACAGGGGTAGCACAGATACGCAGTATTTT; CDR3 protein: CASSDRGSTDTQYF
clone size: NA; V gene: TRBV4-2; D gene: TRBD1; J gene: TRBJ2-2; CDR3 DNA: TGTGCCAGCGCACCCGACACTTCATACAGGGGGCTAACCGGGGAGCTGTTTTTT; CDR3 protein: CASAPDTSYRGLTGELFF
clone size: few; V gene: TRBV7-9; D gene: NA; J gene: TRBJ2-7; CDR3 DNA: TGTGCCAGCAGCTTACAGGTCTACGAGCAGTACTTC; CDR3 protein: CASSLQVYEQYF
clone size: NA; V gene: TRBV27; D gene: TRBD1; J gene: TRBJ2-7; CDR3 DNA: TGTGCCAGCAGTCCCCGAGACAGGGGCCACGAGCAGTACTTC; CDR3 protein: CASSPRDRGHEQYF
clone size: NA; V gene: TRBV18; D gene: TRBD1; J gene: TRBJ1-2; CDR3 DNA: TGTGCCAGCTCACCACGAATGACAGGGCTTGACTATGGCTACACCTTC; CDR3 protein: CASSPRMTGLDYGYTF
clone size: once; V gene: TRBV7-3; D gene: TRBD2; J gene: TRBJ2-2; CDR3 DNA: TGTGCCAGCAGCCCCGGGAGGCCTTCGAACACCGGGGAGCTGTTTTTT; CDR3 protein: CASSPGRPSNTGELFF
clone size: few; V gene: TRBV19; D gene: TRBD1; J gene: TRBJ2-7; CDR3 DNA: TGTGCCAGTAGGGCGGGGGACAGGGCCACCTACGAGCAGTACTTC; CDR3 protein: CASRAGDRATYEQYF